The text below deals with one T cell receptor (beta chain). Other DNA sequences in this specimen translate into the identical CDR3. This sample is part of a study of blood T cell repertoires in COVID-19. Study overall: COVID-19 samples, acute and convalescent, were from the United States, Italy and Spain. Sample material is recorded as cDNA or gDNA derived from T cells, B-cell-depleted T cells, or PBMCs.

In the original analysis: From reference gene primer amplification, estimates of nucleated cell counts were derived. Some clones are missing from TCRdb's copy, which holds only in-frame ones; the method was immunoSEQ multiplex PCR. V, J and clone size reflect that table, while D and trimming were determined from the DNA. The repertoire holds about 240,000 clones, with approximately 85% as singletons. This receptor was identified in a woman between 70 and 85 years old with acute or convalescent COVID-19. The specimen sequenced was peripheral blood.

For the CDR3, the DNA is TGCGCCAGCAGCTTGGGTCAGGGTCGAGAGACCCAGTACTTC. This encodes CASSLGQGRETQYF. The J gene is TRBJ2-5, the V gene TRBV5-1, with D maybe TRBD1 (5 bases). The CDR3 is 14 amino acids. CDR1 is SGHRS, CDR2 YFSETQ, per germline. V was trimmed by 0 bases and J by 4 bases, leaving 10 bases between them.